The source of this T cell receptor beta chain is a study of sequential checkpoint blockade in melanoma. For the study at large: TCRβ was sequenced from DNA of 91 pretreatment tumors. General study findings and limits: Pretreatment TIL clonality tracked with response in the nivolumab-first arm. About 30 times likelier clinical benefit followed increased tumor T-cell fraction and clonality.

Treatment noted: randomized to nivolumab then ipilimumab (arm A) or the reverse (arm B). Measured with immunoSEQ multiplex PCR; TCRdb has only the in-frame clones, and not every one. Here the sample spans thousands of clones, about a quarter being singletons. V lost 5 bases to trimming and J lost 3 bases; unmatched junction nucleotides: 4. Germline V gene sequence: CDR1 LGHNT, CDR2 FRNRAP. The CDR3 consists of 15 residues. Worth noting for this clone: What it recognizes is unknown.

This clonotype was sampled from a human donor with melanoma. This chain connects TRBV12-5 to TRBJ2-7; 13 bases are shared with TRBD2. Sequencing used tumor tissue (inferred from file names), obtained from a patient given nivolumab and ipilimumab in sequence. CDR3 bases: TGTGCTAGTGGTCACGGACTAGCGGGAGTCTACGAGCAGTACGTC. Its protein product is CASGHGLAGVYEQYV.